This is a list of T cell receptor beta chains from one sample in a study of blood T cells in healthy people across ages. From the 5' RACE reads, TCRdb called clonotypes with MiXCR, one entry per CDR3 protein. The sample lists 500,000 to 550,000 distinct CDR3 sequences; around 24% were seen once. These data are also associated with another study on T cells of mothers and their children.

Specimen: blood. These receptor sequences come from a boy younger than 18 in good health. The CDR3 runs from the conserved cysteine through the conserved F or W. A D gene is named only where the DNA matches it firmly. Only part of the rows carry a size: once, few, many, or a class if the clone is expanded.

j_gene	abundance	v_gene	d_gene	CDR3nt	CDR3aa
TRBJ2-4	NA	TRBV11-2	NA	TGTGCCAGCACCCCTGGGGAGTTGGTCAAAAACATTCAGTACTTC	CASTPGELVKNIQYF
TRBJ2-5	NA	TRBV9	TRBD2	TGTGCCAGCAGCGTAGCTCGGGGAGGGGAAGGGACCCAGTACTTC	CASSVARGGEGTQYF
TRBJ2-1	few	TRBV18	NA	TGTGCCAGCTCATCCTCCGTACAGCCCTACAATGAGCAGTTCTTC	CASSSSVQPYNEQFF
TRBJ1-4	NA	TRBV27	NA	TGCGCCAGCAGTTTAGGAAGTTGGAATGAAAAACTGTTTTTT	CASSLGSWNEKLFF
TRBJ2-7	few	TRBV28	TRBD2	TGTGCCAGCAGTTTCCCGGGAGGGGAATACGAGCAGTACTTC	CASSFPGGEYEQYF
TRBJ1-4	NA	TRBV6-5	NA	TGTGCCAGCAGTTATGGGGGAGGGTATGAAAAACTGTTTTTT	CASSYGGGYEKLFF
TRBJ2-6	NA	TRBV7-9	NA	TGTGCCAGCAGCGCCGGGGGACCTGGGGCCAACGTCCTGACTTTC	CASSAGGPGANVLTF
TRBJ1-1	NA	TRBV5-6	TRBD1	TGTGCCAGCAGCCGCATGGACAGGGGCCACACTGAAGCTTTCTTT	CASSRMDRGHTEAFF
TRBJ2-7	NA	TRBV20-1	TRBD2	TGCAGTGCGCCACAGATACTAGCGGTGACCTACGAGCAGTACTTC	CSAPQILAVTYEQYF
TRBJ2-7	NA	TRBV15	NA	TGTGCCACCAGCCCCCAGATCGCGTACGAGCAGTACTTC	CATSPQIAYEQYF
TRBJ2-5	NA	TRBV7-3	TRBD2	TGTGCCAGCAGCTTAACGCCAGGGAGGGGAGAGACCCAGTACTTC	CASSLTPGRGETQYF
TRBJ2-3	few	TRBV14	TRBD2	TGTGCCAGCAGCCAAAATGTTCCGGGGACTACTGGAACAGATACGCAGTATTTT	CASSQNVPGTTGTDTQYF
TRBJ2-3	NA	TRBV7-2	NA	TGTGCCAGCAGCTACAGCGAGAGGACAGATACGCAGTATTTT	CASSYSERTDTQYF
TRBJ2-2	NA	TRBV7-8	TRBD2	TGTGCCAGCAGCTCGGGACTAGCGCGGAACACCGGGGAGCTGTTTTTT	CASSSGLARNTGELFF
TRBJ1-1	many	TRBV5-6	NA	TGTGCCAGCAGCTTGGGCATAAAGTTGGGGACTGAAGCTTTCTTT	CASSLGIKLGTEAFF
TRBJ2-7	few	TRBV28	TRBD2	TGTGCCAGCAGGCCTAGCGGGGGCTCCTACGAGCAGTACTTC	CASRPSGGSYEQYF
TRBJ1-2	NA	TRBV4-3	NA	TGCGCCAGCAGCCAACTAGGGGCGGGCTATGGCTACACCTTC	CASSQLGAGYGYTF
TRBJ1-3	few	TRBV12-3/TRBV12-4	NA	TGTGCCAGCAGTCCTTCTGGAAACACCATATATTTT	CASSPSGNTIYF
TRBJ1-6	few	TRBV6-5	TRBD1	TGTGCCAGCAGTTACCAGGGCAGGGGGTCACCCCTCCACTTT	CASSYQGRGSPLHF
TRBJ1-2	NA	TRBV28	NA	TGTGCCAGCAACGCAAATTACCTAGACCTCGATCGAGGAGGCTACACCTTC	CASNANYLDLDRGGYTF
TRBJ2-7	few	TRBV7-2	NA	TGTGCCAGCAGCAGGGACCAAACCTACGAGCAGTACTTC	CASSRDQTYEQYF
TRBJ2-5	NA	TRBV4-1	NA	TGCGCCAGCAGCCAAGGGGCCAGGCTAAGCCAAGAGACCCAGTACTTC	CASSQGARLSQETQYF
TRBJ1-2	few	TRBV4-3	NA	TGCGCCAGCAGCCAACTGACAGGCGATTATAACTATGGCTACACCTTC	CASSQLTGDYNYGYTF
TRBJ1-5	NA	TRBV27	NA	TGTGCCAGCAGTTCCCCGGGGGTGCCCCAGCATTTT	CASSSPGVPQHF
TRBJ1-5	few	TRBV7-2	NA	TGTGCCAGCAGCGCCGACGGACACCAATATCAGCCCCAGCATTTT	CASSADGHQYQPQHF
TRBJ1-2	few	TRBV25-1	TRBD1	TGTGCCAGCAGTGACTGGCAGGGGGCGCTTAACGGCTACACCTTC	CASSDWQGALNGYTF
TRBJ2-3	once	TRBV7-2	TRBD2	TGTGCCAGCAGCGCGTCTAGCGGGGGGGCAGATACGCAGTATTTT	CASSASSGGADTQYF
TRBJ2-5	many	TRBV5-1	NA	TGCGCCAGCAGAGTCGGAGGGGAGACCCAGTACTTC	CASRVGGETQYF
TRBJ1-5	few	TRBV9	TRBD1	TGTGCCAGCAGCCGATACGCAGGGGGCATGGGCAATCAGCCCCAGCATTTT	CASSRYAGGMGNQPQHF
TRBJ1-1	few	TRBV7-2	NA	TGTGCCAGCAGCACTTTGAACATGAACACTGAAGCTTTCTTT	CASSTLNMNTEAFF
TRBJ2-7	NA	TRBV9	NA	TGTGCCAGCAGCGGGGCCGGCTCGGCGATCTACGAGCAGTACTTC	CASSGAGSAIYEQYF
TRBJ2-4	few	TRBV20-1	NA	TGCAGTGCTTCCAGTGTAGCCAAAAACATTCAGTACTTC	CSASSVAKNIQYF
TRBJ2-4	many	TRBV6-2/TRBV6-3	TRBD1	TGTGCCAGCAGTTACAGGGGGCTAGCCAAAAACATTCAGTACTTC	CASSYRGLAKNIQYF